These T cell receptor beta chains were read from a single sample in a study of T cell responses to AZD1222 COVID-19 vaccine. The table came from immunoSEQ multiplex PCR; TCRdb's copy has only in-frame clones and leaves some out. The sample records 90,000 to 150,000 clones, 92% being singletons. The sequencing used peripheral blood, collected 28 days after the second AZD1222 dose. Source of these receptors: an adult who received the AZD1222 COVID-19 vaccine. CDR3s include the opening cysteine and the closing phenylalanine or tryptophan. The D gene is left open where the match is weak. Rows give clone size only sometimes, using once, few, many, or a class for an expanded clone.

size	J	V	length	D	CDR3	DNA
.	TRBJ2-1	TRBV24-1	15	.	CATGFGGQKPNEQFF	TGTGCCACCGGTTTCGGGGGCCAGAAACCCAATGAGCAGTTCTTC
.	TRBJ2-5	TRBV4-2	16	TRBD2	CASSQESSGGRETQYF	TGTGCCAGCAGCCAAGAATCTAGCGGGGGGCGGGAGACCCAGTACTTC
.	TRBJ2-5	TRBV9	15	.	CASSVAPQPQETQYF	TGTGCCAGCAGCGTAGCTCCACAGCCCCAAGAGACCCAGTACTTC
.	TRBJ2-1	TRBV19	16	TRBD2	CASSILGTSGKNEQFF	TGTGCCAGTAGTATATTGGGGACTAGCGGGAAGAATGAGCAGTTCTTC
.	TRBJ1-1	TRBV19	13	.	CASSMTADTEAFF	TGTGCCAGTAGTATGACAGCTGACACTGAAGCTTTCTTT
.	TRBJ2-3	TRBV7-6	17	TRBD2	CASSPGWGRGDTDTQYF	TGTGCCAGCAGCCCAGGATGGGGGAGGGGTGACACAGATACGCAGTATTTT
.	TRBJ1-2	TRBV28	12	.	CASRPQAGGYTF	TGTGCCAGCAGGCCCCAGGCGGGGGGCTACACCTTC
.	TRBJ1-1	TRBV28	14	TRBD1	CASSPDRVESEAFF	TGTGCCAGCAGCCCCGACAGGGTTGAGTCGGAAGCTTTCTTT
.	TRBJ1-4	TRBV5-1	14	.	CASSLAGDNEKLFF	TGCGCCAGCAGCTTGGCAGGGGATAATGAAAAACTGTTTTTT
.	TRBJ1-3	TRBV7-2	15	TRBD1	CASSGDRGLENTIYF	TGTGCCAGCAGCGGGGACAGGGGGCTTGAAAACACCATATATTTT
.	TRBJ1-1	TRBV28	11	.	CASKATQRAFF	TGTGCCAGCAAGGCAACCCAACGGGCTTTCTTT
.	TRBJ1-1	TRBV6-5	13	.	CASSYGLATEAFF	TGTGCCAGCAGTTACGGTTTGGCCACTGAAGCTTTCTTT
.	TRBJ1-2	TRBV19	15	TRBD1	CASLHSADRKNGYTF	TGTGCCAGCCTTCACTCTGCGGACAGGAAGAATGGCTACACCTTC
.	TRBJ1-5	TRBV6-5	13	.	CASSPGPLSAQHF	TGTGCCAGCAGTCCCGGCCCTTTATCGGCCCAGCATTTT
.	TRBJ2-7	TRBV27	13	.	CASSWWGGVEQYF	TGTGCCAGCAGTTGGTGGGGCGGGGTCGAGCAGTACTTC
.	TRBJ2-7	TRBV7-9	13	TRBD1	CASSSGQVGMQYF	TGTGCCAGCAGCTCCGGACAGGTGGGGATGCAGTACTTC
few	TRBJ1-3	TRBV6-5	14	.	CASRRTATGNTIYF	TGTGCCAGCAGGAGGACAGCGACTGGAAACACCATATATTTT
.	TRBJ1-1	TRBV6-6	13	TRBD1	CASKRTGNTEAFF	TGTGCCAGCAAACGGACAGGGAACACTGAAGCTTTCTTT
.	TRBJ1-6	TRBV12-5	15	.	CASGSTGSYNSPLHF	TGTGCTAGTGGTTCAACAGGGTCCTATAATTCACCCCTCCACTTT
.	TRBJ1-1	TRBV6-5	14	TRBD1	CASKLTGGNTEAFF	TGTGCCAGCAAACTTACAGGGGGCAACACTGAAGCTTTCTTT
few	TRBJ1-5	TRBV19	13	TRBD1	CASRDRRNQPQHF	TGTGCCAGTAGGGACAGGCGGAATCAGCCCCAGCATTTT
.	TRBJ2-1	TRBV28	12	.	CASSLLSDEQFF	TGTGCCAGCAGTTTATTGTCAGACGAGCAGTTCTTC